This T cell receptor (beta chain) was identified during a study of blood T cell repertoires in COVID-19. Data came from immunoSEQ multiplex PCR; TCRdb stores just in-frame clones and leaves some out. The sample records about 200,000 clones, less than 80% being singletons. The ends lost 3 bases at V and 3 bases at J; junction bases unmatched: 2. This CDR3 has 15 residues. Germline CDR1 and CDR2: LNHDA and SQIVND (reference sequence). This TCR was recovered from a middle-aged man who had recovered from COVID-19. The sequenced sample consisted of peripheral blood. V gene TRBV19 combines with J gene TRBJ2-2, with 9 bases matching TRBD1. The DNA for the CDR3 is TGTGCCAGTAGTATGGGACAGGGCTACACCGGGGAGCTGTTTTTT. Protein product: CASSMGQGYTGELFF. Filled out from reference TRBV19 and TRBJ2-2, the complete variable domain reads DGGITQSPKYLFRKEGQNVTLSCEQNLNHDAMYWYRQDPGQGLRLIYYSQIVNDFQKGDIAEGYSVSREKKESFPLTVTSAQKNPTAFYLCASSMGQGYTGELFFGEGSRLTVL.